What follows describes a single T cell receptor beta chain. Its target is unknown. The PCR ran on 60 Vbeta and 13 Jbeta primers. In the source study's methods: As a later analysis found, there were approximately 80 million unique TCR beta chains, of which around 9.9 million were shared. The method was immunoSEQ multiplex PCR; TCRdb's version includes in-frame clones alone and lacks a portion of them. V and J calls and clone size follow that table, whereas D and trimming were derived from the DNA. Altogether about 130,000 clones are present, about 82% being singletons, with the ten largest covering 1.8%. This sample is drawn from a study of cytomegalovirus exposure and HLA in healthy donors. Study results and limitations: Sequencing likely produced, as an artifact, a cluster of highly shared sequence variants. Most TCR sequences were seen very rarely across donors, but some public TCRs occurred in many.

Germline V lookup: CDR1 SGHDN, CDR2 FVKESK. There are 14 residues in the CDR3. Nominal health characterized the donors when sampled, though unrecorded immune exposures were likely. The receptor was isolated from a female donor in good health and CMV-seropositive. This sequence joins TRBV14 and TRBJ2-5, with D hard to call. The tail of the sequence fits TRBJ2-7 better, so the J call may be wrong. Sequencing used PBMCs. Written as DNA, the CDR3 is TGTGCCAGCAGCCAAGTGGAACAGACCTACGAGCAGTACTTC. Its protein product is CASSQVEQTYEQYF.